Described below is a single TCR beta chain sequence and its context. What it recognizes is unknown. TCRdb's copy holds only in-frame clones and misses some; the assay was immunoSEQ multiplex PCR. The table includes tens of thousands of clones, 75% to 90% detected once. These data are taken from a study of OX40 agonist ivuxolimab in advanced cancers. Whole-study context: The treatment was a fully human IgG2 OX40 agonist, ivuxolimab. Study-level findings and limits: Compared with others, partial responders at 0.1-3.0 mg/kg displayed clonal expansion among the lowest. At 0.1 to 3.0 mg/kg and by week 6, clonal expansion occurred in CD4+ and CD8+ blood T cells.

The CDR3 sequence is 15 residues long. V lost 7 bases and J 6 bases, leaving 19 bases between the germline ends. Germline lookup yields CDR1 SGDLS and CDR2 YYNGEE. Patients had blood sampled at baseline and again on cycle 4 day 1 and cycle 7 day 1. This rearrangement joins TRBV9 to TRBJ2-2, with D maybe TRBD1 (6 bases). The sample here was CD4+ or CD8+ T cells sorted from blood, taken in a trial of the OX40 agonist ivuxolimab. The source is an adult with an advanced solid tumor such as melanoma, head and neck, liver or kidney cancer. This CDR3 reads CASQEDSGRSGELFF. As DNA, the CDR3 is TGTGCCAGCCAAGAGGACAGTGGACGATCCGGGGAGCTGTTTTTT.